This is a list of T cell receptor beta chains from one sample in a study of human T cells and chemical hapten exposure. TCRdb reprocessed the 5' RACE reads via MiXCR and lists one record per CDR3 protein. Of 110,000 or so distinct CDR3 sequences in the sample, approximately 20% are singletons; the top ten hold 2.8%. The receptors stem from a human donor in good health. CDR3s include the opening cysteine and the closing phenylalanine or tryptophan. Fields, in order: J gene, clone size, D gene, V gene, CDR3 protein, CDR3 DNA. The D gene is left open where the match is weak. Only some rows state a clone size, as once, few, many or a class for expanded clones.

TRBJ1-3	.	.	TRBV7-2	CASSSFANTIYF	TGTGCCAGCAGCTCTTTCGCGAACACCATATATTTT
TRBJ2-7	.	.	TRBV11-1	CASSTGTSYEQYF	TGTGCCAGCAGCACCGGGACTTCCTACGAGCAGTACTTC
TRBJ2-7	.	TRBD1	TRBV28	CASRAPGQGSYEQYF	TGTGCCAGCAGAGCACCGGGACAGGGGTCCTACGAGCAGTACTTC
TRBJ1-2	.	TRBD1	TRBV25-1	CASSAPAGTALF	TGTGCCAGCAGTGCCCCAGCCGGGACAGCCCTCTTC
TRBJ1-1	.	.	TRBV5-1	CASSARPGLTRLAEAFF	TGCGCCAGCAGCGCCAGACCGGGCCTAACAAGATTAGCTGAAGCTTTCTTT
TRBJ2-5	.	.	TRBV5-1	CASFSGTGTQETQYF	TGCGCCTCCTTCTCGGGAACGGGAACCCAAGAGACCCAGTACTTC
TRBJ2-1	.	.	TRBV18	CASSPGRDEQFF	TGTGCCAGCTCACCGGGTAGGGATGAGCAGTTCTTC
TRBJ2-7	few	TRBD2	TRBV10-3	CAISSSGEGYEQYF	TGTGCCATCAGTTCTAGCGGAGAGGGCTACGAGCAGTACTTC
TRBJ2-1	few	TRBD2	TRBV20-1	CSAKNLAGGRNEQFF	TGCAGTGCTAAGAACCTAGCGGGAGGGCGTAATGAGCAGTTCTTC
TRBJ1-2	few	TRBD1	TRBV12-3/TRBV12-4	CASSRTGTRGYTF	TGTGCCAGCAGTCGGACAGGGACGCGTGGCTACACCTTC
TRBJ1-2	few	.	TRBV19	CASSIIDRNYGYTF	TGTGCCAGTAGTATCATCGACCGCAACTATGGCTACACCTTC
TRBJ2-1	few	TRBD2	TRBV6-5	CASSQREGNEQFF	TGTGCCAGCAGCCAGCGGGAGGGCAATGAGCAGTTCTTC
TRBJ2-3	.	.	TRBV20-1	CSAKAEGSTDTQYF	TGCAGTGCTAAGGCGGAGGGAAGCACAGATACGCAGTATTTT
TRBJ1-2	few	.	TRBV5-8	CASSLGVYGYTF	TGTGCCAGCAGCTTGGGCGTCTATGGCTACACCTTC
TRBJ1-2	few	.	TRBV6-5	CASSPTGNYGYTF	TGTGCCAGCAGCCCGACGGGGAACTATGGCTACACCTTC
TRBJ1-1	once	.	TRBV12-3/TRBV12-4	CTSSLDLGFRWRRNTEAFF	TGTACCAGCAGTTTAGATTTGGGTTTCCGCTGGCGGCGGAACACTGAAGCTTTCTTT
TRBJ2-7	few	TRBD1	TRBV4-2	CASSLDRGDEQYF	TGTGCCAGCAGTCTTGACAGGGGAGACGAGCAGTACTTC
TRBJ2-4	.	.	TRBV28	CASSYGPLQYF	TGTGCCAGCAGCTACGGCCCCCTTCAGTACTTC